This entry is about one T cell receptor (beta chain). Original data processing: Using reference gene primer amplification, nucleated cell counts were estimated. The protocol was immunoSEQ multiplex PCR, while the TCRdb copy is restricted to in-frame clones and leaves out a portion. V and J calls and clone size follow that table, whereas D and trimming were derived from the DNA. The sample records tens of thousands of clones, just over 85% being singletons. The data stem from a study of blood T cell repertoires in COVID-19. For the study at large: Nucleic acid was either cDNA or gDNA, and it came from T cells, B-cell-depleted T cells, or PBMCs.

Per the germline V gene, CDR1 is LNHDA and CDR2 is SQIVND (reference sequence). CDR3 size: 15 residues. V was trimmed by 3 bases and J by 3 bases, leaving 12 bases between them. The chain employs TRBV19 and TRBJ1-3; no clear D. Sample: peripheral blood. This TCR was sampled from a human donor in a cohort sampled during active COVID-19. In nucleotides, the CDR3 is TGTGCCAGTAGTATCGAATCCTCCGGTGGAAACACCATATATTTT. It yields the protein CASSIESSGGNTIYF.